These 20 T cell receptor beta chains were all obtained from the same sample, sequenced in a study of OX40 agonist ivuxolimab in advanced cancers. Profiling relied on immunoSEQ multiplex PCR, and the TCRdb table lists in-frame clones only, not all of them. The sample contains more than 65,000 clones, about 91% of which appear only once. Material: CD4+ or CD8+ T cells sorted from blood, obtained in a trial of the OX40 agonist ivuxolimab. These receptors were collected from an adult with an advanced solid tumor such as melanoma, head and neck, liver or kidney cancer.

The chain couples TRBV7-2 to TRBJ2-7, with TRBD2 identical over 9 bases. Per germline, CDR1 SGHTA and CDR2 FQGNSA. The CDR3 length is 16 residues. Losses at the gene ends were 5 bases for V and 3 bases for J; bases not matched to a gene: 11. This chain's CDR3 is CASSPSRTSVSYEQYF. CDR3 coding DNA: TGTGCCAGCAGCCCGTCCCGGACTAGCGTAAGCTACGAGCAGTACTTC. The complete variable domain, with remaining parts taken from reference TRBV7-2 and TRBJ2-7, reads GAGVSQSPSNKVTEKGKDVELRCDPISGHTALYWYRQSLGQGLEFLIYFQGNSAPDKSGLPSDRFSAERTGGSVSTLTIQRTQQEDSAVYLCASSPSRTSVSYEQYFGPGTRLTVT.

The chain uses TRBV6-6 and TRBJ2-5; either TRBD1 or TRBD2 may fit D (5 bases each). V was trimmed by 2 bases and J by 4 bases, leaving 14 bases between them. CDR1 is MNHNY, CDR2 SVGAGI, per germline (reference sequence). This CDR3 comprises 15 residues. CDR3 sequence: CASSYRGRERETQYF. In DNA, the CDR3 is TGTGCCAGCAGTTACCGGGGCAGGGAACGAGAGACCCAGTACTTC.

The chain links TRBV10-3 to TRBJ2-3; D is perhaps TRBD1 or TRBD2 (5 bases each). The CDR3 runs 15 residues. Germline CDR1 and CDR2: ENHRY and SYGVKD. Trimming cost V 0 bases and J 2 bases, with 9 bases left between them. CDR3 sequence: CAISESGTPTDTQYF. DNA for the CDR3: TGTGCCATCAGTGAGTCTGGGACGCCCACAGATACGCAGTATTTT.

The J gene is TRBJ1-3, the V gene TRBV5-1; tentatively, D is TRBD1 (5 bases). This CDR3 contains 16 residues. The germline CDR1 and CDR2 sequences are SGHRS and YFSETQ. Trimming removed 4 bases from V and 0 bases from J, with 14 bases in between. This CDR3 reads CASSPRQKSSGNTIYF. Written as DNA, the CDR3 is TGCGCCAGCAGCCCGAGACAGAAGAGCTCTGGAAACACCATATATTTT.

On this clone: The junction departs from germline at one end; a sequencing error may be responsible. V gene TRBV18 combines with J gene TRBJ2-7; perhaps TRBD2 as D (5 bases). The CDR3 consists of 9 residues. CDR1 and CDR2 from the germline V gene are KGHSH and LQKENI. For the CDR3, the DNA is TGTGCCAGCTCACCACCGGGGAGCTTC. The encoded protein is CASSPPGSF.

This chain joins TRBV15 and TRBJ1-1, with TRBD1 as a possible D gene (6 bases). The V and J ends lost 3 bases and 1 base respectively, with 12 bases between them. The CDR3 contains 15 residues. Germline V gene data show CDR1 as LNHNV and CDR2 as YYDKDF (reference sequence). The CDR3 DNA sequence: TGTGCCACCAGCAGCACCGGGACACCGAACACTGAAGCTTTCTTT. Translated, it gives CATSSTGTPNTEAFF.

This chain joins TRBV11-2 and TRBJ2-3; TRBD1 matches at 9 bases. With V trimmed by 5 bases and J by 4 bases, 13 bases remained unmatched. The V gene's germline CDR1 is SGHAT and CDR2 FQNNGV. The CDR3 sequence is 17 residues long. The CDR3 sequence: CASSKRSGTGLSDTQYF. DNA for the CDR3: TGTGCCAGCAGCAAGCGGTCCGGGACAGGGTTATCAGATACGCAGTATTTT.

This clone was seen a handful of times. The chain links TRBV7-2 to TRBJ2-3; 8 nucleotides line up with TRBD2. Unmatched junction bases numbered 7, after V lost 6 bases and J lost 2 bases. The CDR3 runs to 15 residues. The germline CDR1 and CDR2 sequences are SGHTA and FQGNSA. The CDR3 DNA reads TGTGCCAGCAGACTGGGACTAGTTCTCACAGATACGCAGTATTTT. As protein: CASRLGLVLTDTQYF.

The chain is built from TRBV18 and TRBJ2-5, with unresolved D. Trimming pared 0 bases from V and 5 bases from J, leaving 10 bases between. The CDR3 consists of 14 residues. Germline V gene sequence: CDR1 KGHSH, CDR2 LQKENI. This CDR3 is CASSPPGSAETQYF. DNA for the CDR3: TGTGCCAGCTCACCACCGGGGTCAGCGGAGACCCAGTACTTC.

The chain uses TRBV2 and TRBJ1-2; D gene ambiguous. The CDR3 contains 16 residues. Germline lookup yields CDR1 SNHLY and CDR2 FYNNEI. The germline V and J ends were trimmed by 0 bases and 10 bases, with 21 bases remaining between them. Written as DNA, the CDR3 is TGTGCCAGCAGTGAAGCCCTCCCGTGGAGACCTAACTCCTACACCTTC. Its protein is CASSEALPWRPNSYTF.

V gene TRBV2 combines with J gene TRBJ2-5; D is undetermined. Trimming cost V 4 bases and J 9 bases, with 6 bases left between them. Germline V gene data show CDR1 as SNHLY and CDR2 as FYNNEI. This CDR3 is built from 10 residues. CDR3 in amino acids: CASSVVPQYF. The CDR3 nucleotides read TGTGCCAGCAGTGTTGTACCCCAGTACTTC.

The rearrangement links TRBV7-9 to TRBJ2-3, with D tentatively TRBD1 (6 bases). The CDR3 consists of 17 residues. Germline V gene data show CDR1 as SEHNR and CDR2 as FQNEAQ (reference sequence). V gave up 0 bases and J gave up 1 base, with 14 bases separating them. This chain's CDR3 is CASSLAYQDRGTDTQYF. CDR3 in DNA: TGTGCCAGCAGCTTAGCGTACCAGGACAGAGGCACAGATACGCAGTATTTT.

The J gene is TRBJ1-1, the V gene TRBV18; 8 positions agree with TRBD1. The CDR3 sequence is 18 residues long. CDR1 is KGHSH, CDR2 LQKENI, per germline. V trimming: 1 base; J trimming: 1 base; junction bases outside the gene matches: 11. The CDR3 nucleotides are TGTGCCAGCTCACCACTGTCGCAGGGGGCGATGGAGAACACTGAAGCTTTCTTT. Its protein is CASSPLSQGAMENTEAFF.

This clone was observed a few times. The gene calls are TRBV30 and TRBJ1-2; 7 bases align to TRBD1. The V gene's germline CDR1 is GTSNPN and CDR2 SVGIG (reference sequence). V lost 4 bases, J lost 8 bases, and 16 bases stayed unmatched. The CDR3 extends over 15 amino acids. The CDR3 is CAWTGTATILFGYTF. The CDR3 DNA sequence: TGTGCCTGGACCGGGACAGCAACTATCCTTTTCGGCTACACCTTC. The complete variable domain, with remaining parts taken from reference TRBV30 and TRBJ1-2, reads SQTIHQWPATLVQPVGSPLSLECTVEGTSNPNLYWYRQAAGRGLQLLFYSVGIGQISSEVPQNLSASRPQDRQFILSSKKLLLSDSGFYLCAWTGTATILFGYTFGSGTRLTVV.

The J gene is TRBJ2-3, the V gene TRBV18; D unclear. The ends were cut back, 3 bases at V and 3 bases at J, with 4 bases in the middle. This CDR3 contains 12 residues. Looked up from germline, CDR1 is KGHSH and CDR2 is LQKENI. The CDR3 is CASSPSTDTQYF. The CDR3 nucleotides are TGTGCCAGCTCACCTTCTACAGATACGCAGTATTTT.

The V gene is TRBV30, the J gene TRBJ1-2, with D unclear. Trimming stripped 5 bases from V and 4 bases from J, with 17 bases between. The germline V gene encodes CDR1 GTSNPN and CDR2 SVGIG (reference sequence). The CDR3 covers 14 residues. CDR3 nucleotide sequence: TGTGCCTGGTTAGCTTCGGATAATTTCTATGGCTACACCTTC. It codes for CAWLASDNFYGYTF.

V usage is TRBV7-2 and J usage is TRBJ2-1; no clear D. The germline V and J ends were trimmed by 5 bases and 5 bases, with 13 bases remaining between them. CDR1 and CDR2 (germline): SGHTA, FQGNSA. This CDR3 comprises 14 residues. As DNA, the CDR3 is TGTGCCAGCAGCCCCACACCCGTGAACAATGAGCAGTTCTTC. Translated: CASSPTPVNNEQFF.

The rearrangement joins TRBV5-4 to TRBJ2-2, with 9 bases aligning to TRBD2. Germline loops: CDR1 SGHNT, CDR2 YYREEE (reference sequence). The CDR3 is 16 residues long. Trimming cost V 0 bases and J 5 bases; bases outside gene matches: 5. The CDR3: CASSLAELAGTGELFF. DNA of the CDR3: TGTGCCAGCAGCTTGGCCGAGCTAGCGGGAACCGGGGAGCTGTTTTTT.

The sample holds a few counts of this clone. The rearrangement links TRBV6-4 to TRBJ1-5; tentative D call: TRBD1 (6 bases). In germline, CDR1 is MRHNA, CDR2 SNTAGT. Trimming shortened V by 0 bases and J by 9 bases, and 6 bases separated the two germline ends. The CDR3 is 12 amino acids. The CDR3 reads CASSDSTGPQHF. CDR3 sequence (DNA): TGTGCCAGCAGTGACTCGACAGGGCCCCAGCATTTT.

The chain couples TRBV19 to TRBJ2-7; 10 bases are a match to TRBD1. The CDR3 is made up of 13 amino acids. Germline V gene lookup returns CDR1 LNHDA and CDR2 SQIVND (reference sequence). J was trimmed by 5 bases and V by 4 bases; bases with no gene match: 2. The CDR3 loop is CASSRGTGDEQYF. The CDR3 DNA reads TGTGCCAGTAGTAGGGGGACAGGGGACGAGCAGTACTTC.